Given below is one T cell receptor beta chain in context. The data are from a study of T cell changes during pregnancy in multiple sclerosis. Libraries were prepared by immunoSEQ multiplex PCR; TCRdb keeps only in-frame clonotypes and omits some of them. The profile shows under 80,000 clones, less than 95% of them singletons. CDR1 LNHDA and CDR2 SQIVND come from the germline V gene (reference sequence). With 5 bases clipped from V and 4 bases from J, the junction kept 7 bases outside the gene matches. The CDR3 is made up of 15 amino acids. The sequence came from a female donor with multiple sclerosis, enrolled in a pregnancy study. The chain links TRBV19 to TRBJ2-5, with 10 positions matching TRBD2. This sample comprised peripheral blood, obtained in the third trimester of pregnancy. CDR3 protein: CASSAGLAVRETQYF. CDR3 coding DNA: TGTGCCAGTAGTGCCGGACTAGCGGTGAGAGAGACCCAGTACTTC. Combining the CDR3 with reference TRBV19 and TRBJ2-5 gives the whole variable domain DGGITQSPKYLFRKEGQNVTLSCEQNLNHDAMYWYRQDPGQGLRLIYYSQIVNDFQKGDIAEGYSVSREKKESFPLTVTSAQKNPTAFYLCASSAGLAVRETQYFGPGTRLLVL.